Given below is one T cell receptor beta chain in context. The sample belongs to a study of blood T cell repertoires in COVID-19. Overall study: Acute and convalescent COVID-19 samples came from the United States, Italy and Spain.

The CDR3 runs 15 residues. With 2 bases removed from V and 10 bases from J, the gap between germline ends came to 18 bases. Germline V gives CDR1 KGHSH, CDR2 LQKENI. Source study methods: Scientists estimated how many nucleated cells there were by amplifying reference gene primers. This table comes from immunoSEQ multiplex PCR, and its TCRdb copy is limited to in-frame clones, with some not included. The V and J calls and the clone size are those of that table, but D and trimming were determined from the DNA. The sample includes tens of thousands of clones, 87% of them seen just once. The chain has TRBV18 and TRBJ2-1; TRBD1 is a possible D gene (6 bases). The sequencing sample was made of peripheral blood. The TCR originated in a human donor in a cohort sampled during active COVID-19. The CDR3 loop reads CASSPFGTLPEEQFF. CDR3 bases: TGTGCCAGCTCACCATTCGGGACACTCCCGGAAGAGCAGTTCTTC.